The rows below give T cell receptor beta chains drawn from one sample of a study of post-analysis software for immune sequencing data. TCRdb analysed the PCR reads with MiXCR anew, one entry per CDR3 protein. The sample lists about 400,000 distinct CDR3 sequences; approximately 33% were seen once. The sample consisted of blood. Receptor source: a girl between 5 and 17 years old with multiple sclerosis. CDR3s include the opening cysteine and the closing phenylalanine or tryptophan. D genes are given only for firm matches. For some rows the clone size is stated as once, few or many, or as a class when expanded; others skip it.

-	-	TRBV9	TRBJ1-2	CASSPQTASYGYTF	TGTGCCAGCAGCCCCCAGACAGCTAGCTATGGCTACACCTTC
many	-	TRBV7-2	TRBJ2-1	CASSLEYRQFF	TGTGCCAGCAGCTTAGAGTATCGGCAGTTCTTC
-	-	TRBV19	TRBJ2-1	CASKFGNEQFF	TGTGCCAGCAAATTTGGGAATGAGCAGTTCTTC
few	TRBD2	TRBV3-1	TRBJ2-3	CASSLGLAGTYADTQYF	TGTGCCAGCAGCTTAGGACTAGCGGGGACCTATGCAGATACGCAGTATTTT
-	TRBD1	TRBV18	TRBJ1-1	CASSPMDRFEAFF	TGTGCCAGCTCACCAATGGACAGGTTTGAAGCTTTCTTT
-	-	TRBV12-3/TRBV12-4	TRBJ2-1	CASSLDAGSYNEQFF	TGTGCCAGCAGTTTAGACGCCGGGTCCTACAATGAGCAGTTCTTC
few	-	TRBV27	TRBJ2-7	CASSSPGGNSYEQYF	TGTGCCAGCAGTTCCCCAGGGGGGAACTCCTACGAGCAGTACTTC
few	TRBD1	TRBV5-1	TRBJ1-1	CASSPRGQGVSEAFF	TGCGCCAGCAGCCCCCGAGGACAGGGGGTATCTGAAGCTTTCTTT
once	-	TRBV6-1	TRBJ2-3	CASRVTESTDTQYF	TGTGCCAGCAGGGTGACAGAGAGCACAGATACGCAGTATTTT
-	-	TRBV6-5	TRBJ2-1	CASSYTSTSMQFF	TGTGCCAGCAGTTACACTTCGACATCTATGCAGTTCTTC
few	TRBD2	TRBV12-3/TRBV12-4	TRBJ2-2	CASSLVLGLAANTGELFF	TGTGCCAGCAGTTTAGTCCTTGGACTAGCGGCCAACACCGGGGAGCTGTTTTTT
-	-	TRBV6-1	TRBJ1-5	CASSTAQAPNQPQHF	TGTGCCAGCAGCACCGCACAGGCGCCCAATCAGCCCCAGCATTTT
-	-	TRBV7-2	TRBJ2-3	CTSRSGTSSDTQYF	TGTACCAGCAGGTCGGGGACTTCCTCGGATACGCAGTATTTT
-	TRBD1	TRBV12-3/TRBV12-4	TRBJ2-1	CAGSSGTGDEQFF	TGTGCCGGCAGTTCAGGGACAGGGGATGAGCAGTTCTTC
many	TRBD2	TRBV12-3/TRBV12-4	TRBJ2-5	CASSLTSGGGETQYF	TGTGCCAGCAGTTTGACTAGCGGGGGGGGAGAGACCCAGTACTTC
few	TRBD1	TRBV5-4	TRBJ2-7	CASSPPGQGPDGSYEQYF	TGTGCCAGCAGCCCGCCGGGACAGGGCCCCGACGGATCCTACGAGCAGTACTTC
once	TRBD2	TRBV7-9	TRBJ2-1	CASSPGGGVPCNEQFF	TGTGCCAGCAGCCCCGGGGGGGGCGTCCCCTGCAATGAGCAGTTCTTC
-	-	TRBV20-1	TRBJ2-7	CSARAPLRADTYEQYF	TGCAGTGCTAGGGCCCCTTTGAGAGCGGACACCTACGAGCAGTACTTC
-	-	TRBV29-1	TRBJ2-3	CSVGAGATTDTQYF	TGCAGCGTTGGGGCGGGGGCCACCACAGATACGCAGTATTTT
-	TRBD1	TRBV24-1	TRBJ2-3	CATSGGTGTASTDTQYF	TGTGCCACCAGTGGGGGGACAGGGACTGCTAGCACAGATACGCAGTATTTT
-	-	TRBV4-1	TRBJ1-2	CASKGVRTGYTF	TGCGCCAGCAAGGGAGTCCGCACGGGCTACACCTTC
-	-	TRBV27	TRBJ2-2	CASSFFGQSNTGELFF	TGTGCCAGCAGTTTTTTTGGACAGTCGAACACCGGGGAGCTGTTTTTT
-	-	TRBV28	TRBJ1-1	CASSFGGIYTEAFF	TGTGCCAGCAGTTTTGGGGGGATTTACACTGAAGCTTTCTTT
few	-	TRBV5-6	TRBJ2-7	CASSRAPREYYEQYF	TGTGCCAGCAGCCGTGCCCCCAGGGAGTACTACGAGCAGTACTTC
few	-	TRBV20-1	TRBJ1-1	CSARDQGRGNPEAFF	TGCAGTGCTAGAGATCAGGGGCGTGGAAATCCTGAAGCTTTCTTT
once	TRBD1	TRBV3-1	TRBJ1-1	CASSSDRANTEAFF	TGTGCCAGCAGCTCGGACAGGGCAAACACTGAAGCTTTCTTT
-	TRBD2	TRBV20-1	TRBJ2-5	CSKTSGGEQYF	TGCAGCAAGACTAGCGGGGGGGAGCAGTACTTC
-	-	TRBV6-2/TRBV6-3	TRBJ1-2	CASSPRRLFGYTF	TGTGCCAGCAGCCCAAGAAGGCTATTTGGCTACACCTTC
few	TRBD1	TRBV7-9	TRBJ2-7	CASSSPQGSYEQYF	TGTGCCAGCAGCTCTCCACAGGGGAGTTACGAGCAGTACTTC
-	-	TRBV6-5	TRBJ1-1	CASSPNTGNTEAFF	TGTGCCAGCAGTCCGAATACAGGGAACACTGAAGCTTTCTTT
many	-	TRBV5-1	TRBJ2-3	CASSSDPRSTDTQYF	TGCGCCAGCAGCTCAGACCCACGGTCCACAGATACGCAGTATTTT